What follows are 27 T cell receptor beta chains derived from one specimen sequenced in a study of PD-1 blockade in classical Hodgkin lymphoma. All patients experienced relapse after autologous stem cell transplantation, and brentuximab vedotin exposure was variable. Clones were sequenced by immunoSEQ multiplex PCR, and TCRdb holds only the in-frame ones, with some missing. This sample has about 32,000 clones, with around 82% found just once. Source: peripheral blood mononuclear cells (PBMCs), taken at baseline. Receptors were obtained from a human donor with classical Hodgkin lymphoma.

This chain uses TRBV5-6 with TRBJ2-3, with unresolved D. Trimming stripped 4 bases from V and 0 bases from J, with 15 bases between. The CDR3 is made up of 16 amino acids. The germline CDR1 and CDR2 sequences are SGHDT and YYEEEE. The CDR3 sequence: CASSILPSRSTDTQYF. The CDR3, as DNA: TGTGCCAGCAGCATACTACCATCTCGTAGCACAGATACGCAGTATTTT.

The chain combines TRBV5-5 with TRBJ1-4, with D perhaps TRBD1 (5 bases). The germline V and J ends were trimmed by 2 bases and 8 bases, with 10 bases remaining between them. The length of the CDR3 is 13 residues. Germline V gene lookup returns CDR1 SGHKS and CDR2 YYEKEE (reference sequence). The CDR3 nucleotides are TGTGCCAGCAGCTTCGGGGCGGACGAAAAACTGTTTTTT. This gives the protein CASSFGADEKLFF.

This chain joins TRBV7-2 and TRBJ1-3; 10 bases are a match to TRBD1. Trimming at V came to 0 bases and at J to 0 bases, leaving 2 bases not matched to a gene. The CDR3 is 17 amino acids. CDR1 and CDR2 (germline): SGHTA, FQGNSA. The CDR3 DNA reads TGTGCCAGCAGCTTAGCGACAGGGGGCGGCTCTGGAAACACCATATATTTT. Residues: CASSLATGGGSGNTIYF.

The rearrangement uses TRBV18 and TRBJ1-5; 8 positions match TRBD1. Germline V gives CDR1 KGHSH, CDR2 LQKENI. CDR3 size: 16 residues. V lost 3 bases to trimming and J lost 1 base; unmatched junction nucleotides: 5. CDR3 loop: CASSPFGQGSNQPQHF. In DNA, the CDR3 is TGTGCCAGCTCACCTTTTGGACAGGGAAGCAATCAGCCCCAGCATTTT. The complete variable domain, with remaining parts taken from reference TRBV18 and TRBJ1-5, reads NAGVMQNPRHLVRRRGQEARLRCSPMKGHSHVYWYRQLPEEGLKFMVYLQKENIIDESGMPKERFSAEFPKEGPSILRIQQVVRGDSAAYFCASSPFGQGSNQPQHFGDGTRLSIL.

The chain employs TRBV27 and TRBJ1-1; D is possibly TRBD1 (6 bases). Germline V CDR1 and CDR2: MNHEY, SMNVEV (reference sequence). The CDR3 runs to 13 residues. Trimming cost V 7 bases and J 1 base, with 10 bases left between them. CDR3 bases: TGTGCCAGCACCCTGGGACAGAACACTGAAGCTTTCTTT. This codes for CASTLGQNTEAFF.

This chain connects TRBV18 to TRBJ1-1; D might be TRBD1 (6 bases). CDR1 is KGHSH, CDR2 LQKENI, per germline. V lost 3 bases, J lost 0 bases, and 11 bases lay in between. This CDR3 spans 15 amino acids. CDR3 loop: CASSPGQPMNTEAFF. The CDR3 nucleotides read TGTGCCAGCTCACCCGGACAGCCCATGAACACTGAAGCTTTCTTT.

The chain is built from TRBV13 and TRBJ2-3; D uncertain. The CDR3 length is 12 residues. Germline lookup yields CDR1 PRHDT and CDR2 FYEKMQ (reference sequence). V was pared by 1 base and J by 5 bases, with 4 bases between. The CDR3 DNA reads as TGTGCCAGCAGCTTAGATCGAGATACGCAGTATTTT. Translated: CASSLDRDTQYF.

The gene calls are TRBV11-3 and TRBJ2-3; maybe TRBD2 (7 bases). This CDR3 is built from 15 residues. Looked up from germline, CDR1 is SGHNT and CDR2 is YENEEA. Trimming removed 5 bases from V and 3 bases from J, with 15 bases in between. The CDR3 coding sequence is TGTGCCAGCAGCCCTGGACTAGGGGGGACAGATACGCAGTATTTT. Amino acids: CASSPGLGGTDTQYF.

This chain joins TRBV6-1 and TRBJ1-2; tentatively, D is TRBD1 (5 bases). CDR3 length: 12 residues. Germline V gene sequence: CDR1 MNHNS, CDR2 SASEGT. Trimming cost V 8 bases and J 3 bases, with 10 bases left between them. CDR3 residues: CASVPGDYGYTF. CDR3 sequence (DNA): TGTGCCAGCGTTCCGGGGGACTATGGCTACACCTTC.

This clone has just a few counts. The chain carries TRBV5-1 and TRBJ1-2, with D unresolved. This CDR3 is built from 13 residues. Germline lookup yields CDR1 SGHRS and CDR2 YFSETQ. Trimming stripped 2 bases from V and 0 bases from J, with 5 bases between. CDR3: CASSFGANYGYTF. The CDR3, as DNA: TGCGCCAGCAGCTTCGGAGCTAACTATGGCTACACCTTC.

The chain carries TRBV9 and TRBJ1-5, with unresolved D. The V and J ends lost 4 bases and 1 base respectively, with 6 bases between them. The CDR3 sequence is 13 residues long. Germline CDR1 is SGDLS and CDR2 is YYNGEE. The CDR3 loop reads CASSTLSNQPQHF. For the CDR3, the DNA is TGTGCCAGCAGCACCCTAAGCAATCAGCCCCAGCATTTT.

The chain combines TRBV7-2 with TRBJ2-7, with D perhaps TRBD2 (6 bases). Germline V CDR1 and CDR2: SGHTA, FQGNSA. This CDR3 region has 16 residues. V lost 6 bases to trimming and J lost 3 bases, with 21 bases between them. This CDR3 reads CASSLGSGSSGYEQYF. The CDR3, as DNA: TGTGCCAGCAGTCTAGGGAGCGGGTCGAGCGGCTACGAGCAGTACTTC.

This chain connects TRBV12-2 to TRBJ2-2; the DNA was not compared with TRBD2, the D call given in the table. TRBV12-2 represents a pseudogene. The CDR3 loop spans 13 amino acids. CDR3 loop: CGRASGGFGELFF. The CDR3 nucleotides read TGTGGGAGGGCTAGCGGGGGGTTTGGGGAGCTGTTTTTT.

The chain carries TRBV4-2 and TRBJ2-4, with 10 bases identical to TRBD2. This CDR3 has 20 residues. Germline trimming cut 0 bases from V and 0 bases from J; bases unmatched to any gene: 11. CDR1 is LGHNA, CDR2 YNFKEQ, per germline. The CDR3 region has the DNA TGTGCCAGCAGCCAAGATCGGAGTCTAGCGGGGGCCCTAGCCAAAAACATTCAGTACTTC. Translated: CASSQDRSLAGALAKNIQYF.

The CDR3 sequence is CASSPQANTEAFF. The CDR3 nucleotides are TGTGCCAGCAGCCCCCAGGCGAACACTGAAGCTTTCTTT. The chain joins TRBV11-2 to TRBJ1-1; the D is unclear. The germline V gene encodes CDR1 SGHAT and CDR2 FQNNGV. The CDR3 has 13 residues. Trimming cost V 5 bases and J 1 base, with 8 bases left between them.

This clone appeared a few times. This chain uses TRBV30 with TRBJ1-5, with D unresolved. The ends were cut back, 2 bases at V and 5 bases at J, with 10 bases in the middle. CDR3 length: 13 residues. Per germline, CDR1 GTSNPN and CDR2 SVGIG (reference sequence). In DNA form, the CDR3 reads TGTGCCTGGAGTCCACGAGAGGATCAGCCCCAGCATTTT. Its protein is CAWSPREDQPQHF.

The rearrangement uses TRBV6-5 and TRBJ2-7; D call uncertain. CDR3 length equals 15 residues. CDR1 and CDR2 from the germline V gene are MNHEY and SVGAGI. Between the trimmed V and J ends, which lost 0 bases and 3 bases, there was a span of 12 bases. CDR3 sequence (DNA): TGTGCCAGCAGTTACTCGACGGGTACCCTCTACGAGCAGTACTTC. Protein sequence: CASSYSTGTLYEQYF.

This chain connects TRBV5-1 to TRBJ1-1; tentative D call: TRBD1 (6 bases). The CDR3 consists of 14 residues. CDR1 SGHRS and CDR2 YFSETQ come from the germline V gene. V was clipped by 2 bases and J by 4 bases, with 12 bases between them. The CDR3 here is CASSFAGESTEAFF. The CDR3 DNA sequence: TGCGCCAGCAGCTTTGCAGGGGAAAGCACTGAAGCTTTCTTT.

The V and J genes are TRBV6-5 and TRBJ1-2; 12 positions match TRBD1. CDR1 and CDR2 (germline): MNHEY, SVGAGI. The CDR3 sequence is 13 residues long. V gave up 5 bases and J gave up 8 bases; unmatched junction bases: 3. CDR3 DNA: TGTGCCAGCAGTGGGGACAGGGGGCGAGGCTACACCTTC. Translation gives CASSGDRGRGYTF.

This chain connects TRBV4-2 to TRBJ2-1; 8 bases match TRBD2. V lost 3 bases, J lost 7 bases, and 11 bases stayed unmatched. The CDR3 sequence is 16 residues long. Germline CDR1 and CDR2: LGHNA and YNFKEQ. CDR3 coding DNA: TGTGCCAGCAGCCAGTCCCTAGCGGGCCCTGGGAATGAGCAGTTCTTC. Residues: CASSQSLAGPGNEQFF.

The rearrangement joins TRBV7-2 to TRBJ2-3; either TRBD1 or TRBD2 may fit D (6 bases each). Germline V CDR1 and CDR2: SGHTA, FQGNSA. The CDR3 sequence is 10 residues long. Trimming left V 8 bases short and J 9 bases short, with 9 bases between. The CDR3 DNA is TGTGCCAGCGGAGGGGGGACGCAGTATTTT. This gives the protein CASGGGTQYF.

The CDR3 loop is CASSTSLNGYGYTF. CDR3 bases: TGTGCCAGCAGTACCAGTTTGAATGGATATGGCTACACCTTC. The chain has TRBV7-2 and TRBJ1-2; D ambiguous. The CDR3 extends over 14 amino acids. Germline V gene data show CDR1 as SGHTA and CDR2 as FQGNSA. The V and J ends lost 6 bases and 5 bases respectively, with 16 bases between them.

On this clone itself: One junction end disagrees with the germline gene, perhaps due to a read error. The V call is TRBV6-5, the J call TRBJ1-1; D is unresolved. The CDR3 spans 13 residues. CDR1 is MNHEY and CDR2 is SVGAGI in the germline V gene. Here the CDR3 reads CASSYDGNTGAFF. The CDR3 bases are TGTGCCAGCAGTTACGATGGGAACACTGGAGCTTTCTTT.

The genes are TRBV7-2 and TRBJ2-1; TRBD2 aligns across 10 bases. Losses at the gene ends were 5 bases for V and 4 bases for J; bases not matched to a gene: 5. CDR3 length: 15 amino acids. Germline V CDR1 and CDR2: SGHTA, FQGNSA. In DNA form, the CDR3 reads TGTGCCAGCAGCCGGACTAGCGGACTTTACAATGAGCAGTTCTTC. As protein: CASSRTSGLYNEQFF.

The V and J genes are TRBV6-1 and TRBJ2-5, with a possible D match to TRBD2 (5 bases). The J call may be wrong; the DNA end is better matched by TRBJ2-7. The germline V gene has CDR1 MNHNS and CDR2 SASEGT. The CDR3 has 16 amino acids. The CDR3 is CASSERGQASSYEQYF. The CDR3 coding sequence is TGTGCCAGCAGTGAAAGAGGGCAGGCAAGCTCCTACGAGCAGTACTTC.

The chain carries TRBV19 and TRBJ2-1, with 9 bases that match TRBD1. V lost 5 bases, J lost 4 bases, and 12 bases stayed unmatched. Germline V CDR1 and CDR2: LNHDA, SQIVND (reference sequence). The CDR3 length is 17 residues. DNA of the CDR3: TGTGCCAGTAGTCCGTACTTAATGACAGGGGGTTACAATGAGCAGTTCTTC. Amino acid sequence: CASSPYLMTGGYNEQFF. Full variable domain (remainder filled in from reference TRBV19 and TRBJ2-1): DGGITQSPKYLFRKEGQNVTLSCEQNLNHDAMYWYRQDPGQGLRLIYYSQIVNDFQKGDIAEGYSVSREKKESFPLTVTSAQKNPTAFYLCASSPYLMTGGYNEQFFGPGTRLTVL.

The CDR3: CAWNTGQGPTWGGTGELFF. The CDR3 DNA is TGTGCCTGGAACACCGGACAGGGACCCACCTGGGGTGGGACCGGGGAGCTGTTTTTT. V and J are TRBV30 and TRBJ2-2, with 8 bases identical to TRBD1. There are 19 residues in the CDR3. CDR1 GTSNPN and CDR2 SVGIG come from the germline V gene (reference sequence). V was pared by 4 bases and J by 5 bases, with 21 bases of the junction left unmatched. Using reference TRBV30 and TRBJ2-2 for the parts outside the CDR3, the full variable domain is SQTIHQWPATLVQPVGSPLSLECTVEGTSNPNLYWYRQAAGRGLQLLFYSVGIGQISSEVPQNLSASRPQDRQFILSSKKLLLSDSGFYLCAWNTGQGPTWGGTGELFFGEGSRLTVL.